Following are 5 T cell receptor beta chains from one sample sequenced in a study of cytomegalovirus exposure and HLA in healthy donors. The PCR ran on 60 Vbeta and 13 Jbeta primers. The data were produced by immunoSEQ multiplex PCR, yet TCRdb's version contains in-frame clones alone and is incomplete. The sample contains some 180,000 clones, approximately 80% of which appear only once. Sequencing was carried out using PBMCs. The receptors were sampled from a man younger than 30 in good health and CMV-seronegative.

This chain links TRBV2 with TRBJ2-5; 12 bases align to TRBD2. The CDR3 is made up of 17 amino acids. V was pared by 11 bases and J by 5 bases, with 18 bases of the junction left unmatched. Germline lookup yields CDR1 SNHLY and CDR2 FYNNEI. This CDR3 reads CARDSSGGAAVSETQYF. CDR3 nucleotide sequence: TGTGCCCGGGACTCTAGCGGGGGGGCCGCTGTATCGGAGACCCAGTACTTC.

The V gene is TRBV5-1, the J gene TRBJ2-1; 9 bases agree with TRBD2. CDR3 length: 15 residues. The trim removed 2 bases at V and 9 bases at J, leaving 9 bases unmatched. Germline V gene sequence: CDR1 SGHRS, CDR2 YFSETQ. The CDR3 sequence: CASSLTGTSYGEQFF. Written as DNA, the CDR3 is TGCGCCAGCAGCTTAACCGGGACTAGCTATGGTGAGCAGTTCTTC.

The gene calls are TRBV18 and TRBJ1-2, with 7 bases aligning to TRBD1. V dropped 2 bases and J dropped 4; count of bases not matched to a gene: 4. Germline CDR1 reads KGHSH; CDR2 reads LQKENI. The CDR3 covers 14 residues. The CDR3: CASSPTGQLYGYTF. CDR3 in DNA: TGTGCCAGCTCACCAACGGGACAGCTCTATGGCTACACCTTC.

The V call is TRBV12-5, the J call TRBJ1-2; TRBD1 aligns across 7 bases. The CDR3 is made up of 14 amino acids. The germline V gene has CDR1 LGHNT and CDR2 FRNRAP. V lost 1 base, J lost 1 base, and 0 bases stayed unmatched. CDR3: CASGLGDSNYGYTF. CDR3 bases: TGTGCTAGTGGTTTGGGGGACAGTAACTATGGCTACACCTTC. Drawing the rest from reference TRBV12-5 and TRBJ1-2, the complete variable domain is DARVTQTPRHKVTEMGQEVTMRCQPILGHNTVFWYRQTMMQGLELLAYFRNRAPLDDSGMPKDRFSAEMPDATLATLKIQPSEPRDSAVYFCASGLGDSNYGYTFGSGTRLTVV.

This chain uses TRBV9 with TRBJ2-2, with TRBD1 matching over 9 bases. The CDR3 totals 15 residues. J lost 7 bases, V lost 4 bases, and 8 bases had no gene match. CDR1 and CDR2 (germline): SGDLS, YYNGEE. The CDR3 DNA sequence: TGTGCCAGCAGCCGTATACAGGGGGCGGGCGGGGAGCTGTTTTTT. Its translation: CASSRIQGAGGELFF. Drawing the rest from reference TRBV9 and TRBJ2-2, the complete variable domain is DSGVTQTPKHLITATGQRVTLRCSPRSGDLSVYWYQQSLDQGLQFLIQYYNGEERAKGNILERFSAQQFPDLHSELNLSSLELGDSALYFCASSRIQGAGGELFFGEGSRLTVL.